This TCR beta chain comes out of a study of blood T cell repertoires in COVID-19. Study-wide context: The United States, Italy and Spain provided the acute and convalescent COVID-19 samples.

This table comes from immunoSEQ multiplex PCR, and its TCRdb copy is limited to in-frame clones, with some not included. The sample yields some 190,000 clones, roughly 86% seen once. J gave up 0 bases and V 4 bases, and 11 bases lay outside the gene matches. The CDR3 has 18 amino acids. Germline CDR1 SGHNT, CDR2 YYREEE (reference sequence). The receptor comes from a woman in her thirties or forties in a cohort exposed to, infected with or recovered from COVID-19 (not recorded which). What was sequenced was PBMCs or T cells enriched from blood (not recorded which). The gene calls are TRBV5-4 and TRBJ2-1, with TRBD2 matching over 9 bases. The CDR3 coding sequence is TGTGCCAGCAGCCAGACCGGGACTAGCCAGAGCTCCTACAATGAGCAGTTCTTC. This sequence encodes CASSQTGTSQSSYNEQFF. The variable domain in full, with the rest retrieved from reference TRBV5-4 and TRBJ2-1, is ETGVTQSPTHLIKTRGQQVTLRCSSQSGHNTVSWYQQALGQGPQFIFQYYREEENGRGNFPPRFSGLQFPNYSSELNVNALELDDSALYLCASSQTGTSQSSYNEQFFGPGTRLTVL.